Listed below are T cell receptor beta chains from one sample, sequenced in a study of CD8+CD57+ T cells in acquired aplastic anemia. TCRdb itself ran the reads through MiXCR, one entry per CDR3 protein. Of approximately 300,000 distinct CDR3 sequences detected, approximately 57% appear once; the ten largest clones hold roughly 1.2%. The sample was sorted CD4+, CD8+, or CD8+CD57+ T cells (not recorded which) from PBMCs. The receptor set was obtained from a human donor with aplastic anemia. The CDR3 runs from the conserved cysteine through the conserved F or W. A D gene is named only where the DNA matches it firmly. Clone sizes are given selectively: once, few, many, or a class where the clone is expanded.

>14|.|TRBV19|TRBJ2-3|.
CASASWRGRGTQYF
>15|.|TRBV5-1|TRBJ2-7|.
CASSPEDRYSYEQYF
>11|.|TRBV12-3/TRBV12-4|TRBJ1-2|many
CASSFWGAFTF
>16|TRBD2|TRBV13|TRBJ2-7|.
CASSQLISGRAYEQYF
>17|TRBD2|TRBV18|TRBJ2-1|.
CASSPPGTSGAYNEQFF
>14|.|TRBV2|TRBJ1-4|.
CACSYKVWVEKLFF
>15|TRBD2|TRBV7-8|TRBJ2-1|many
CASRPSGRGYNEQFF
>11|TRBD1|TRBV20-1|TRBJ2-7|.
CSAHDRGEQYF
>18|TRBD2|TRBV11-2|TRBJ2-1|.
CASRTSWTSGGAGNEQFF
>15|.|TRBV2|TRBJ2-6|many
CASRDRTFGANVLTF
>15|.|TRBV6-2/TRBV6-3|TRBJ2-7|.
CASSYSIGGPYEQYF
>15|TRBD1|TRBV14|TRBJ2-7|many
CASSQGQGWLGEQYF
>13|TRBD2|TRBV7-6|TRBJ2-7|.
CASSPSGGHEQYF